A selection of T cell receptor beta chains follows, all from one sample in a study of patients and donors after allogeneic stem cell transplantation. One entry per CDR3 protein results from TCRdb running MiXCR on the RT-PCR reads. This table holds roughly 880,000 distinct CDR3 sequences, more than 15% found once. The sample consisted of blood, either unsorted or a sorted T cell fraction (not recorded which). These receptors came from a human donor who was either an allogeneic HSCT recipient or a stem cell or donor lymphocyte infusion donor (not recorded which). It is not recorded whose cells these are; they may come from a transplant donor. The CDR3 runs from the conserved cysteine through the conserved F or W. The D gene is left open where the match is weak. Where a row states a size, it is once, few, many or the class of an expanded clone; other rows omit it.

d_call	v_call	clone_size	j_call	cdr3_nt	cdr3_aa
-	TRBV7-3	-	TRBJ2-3	TGTGCCAGCAGCTTAGGCGTCACGGGGGCAGATACGCAGTATTTT	CASSLGVTGADTQYF
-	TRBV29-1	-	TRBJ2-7	TGCAGCGTTGTCGCTGATAGCTCCTACGAGCAGTACTTC	CSVVADSSYEQYF
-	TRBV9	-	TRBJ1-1	TGTGCCAGCAACCCCGGAACAGGGTTTTTAACTGAAGCTTTCTTT	CASNPGTGFLTEAFF
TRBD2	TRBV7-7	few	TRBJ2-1	TGTGCCAGCAGCTCGGGCCAGGGACTAGCGGGAGAGGAGCAGTTCTTC	CASSSGQGLAGEEQFF
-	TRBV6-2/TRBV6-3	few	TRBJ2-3	TGTGCCAGCACCAAAGCGGGGCAGGGGCCCACAGATACGCAGTATTTT	CASTKAGQGPTDTQYF
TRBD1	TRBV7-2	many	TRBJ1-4	TGTGCCAGCAGCTTACAGGGGGCGCAGAGCGAAAAACTGTTTTTT	CASSLQGAQSEKLFF
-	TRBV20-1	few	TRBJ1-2	TGCAGTGCTAACCCCCCCCCGGACAAGGTACATGGCTACACCTTC	CSANPPPDKVHGYTF
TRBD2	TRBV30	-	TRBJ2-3	TGTGCCTGGAGTGGAGGGAGGGCCACCACAGATACGCAGTATTTT	CAWSGGRATTDTQYF
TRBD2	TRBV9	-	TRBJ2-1	TGTGCCAGCAGCGTAGGAAGCGGGAGAAGGAATGAGCAGTTCTTC	CASSVGSGRRNEQFF
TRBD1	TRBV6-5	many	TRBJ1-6	TGTGCCAGCAGTTACCGGGGACAGGGAGGATCACCCCTCCACTTT	CASSYRGQGGSPLHF
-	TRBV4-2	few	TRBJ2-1	TGTGCCAGCAGCCAAGGCGGTAGCCCAGCAACCCGGACTGAGCAGTTCTTC	CASSQGGSPATRTEQFF
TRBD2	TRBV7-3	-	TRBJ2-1	TGTGCCAGCAGCTTAAGGGCTAGCGGGAGGTTGGCTGAGCAGTTCTTC	CASSLRASGRLAEQFF
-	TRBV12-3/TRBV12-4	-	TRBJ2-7	TGTGCCAGCACCCTAGGTGCGGGATCCTACGAGCAGTACTTC	CASTLGAGSYEQYF
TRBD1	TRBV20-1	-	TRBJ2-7	TGCAGTGCTTACGGACAGGTCGCCTACGAGCAGTACTTC	CSAYGQVAYEQYF
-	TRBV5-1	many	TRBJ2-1	TGCGCCAGCAGCCCAACGAGGGCGGGACCCTCCTTCGATGAGCAGTTCTTC	CASSPTRAGPSFDEQFF
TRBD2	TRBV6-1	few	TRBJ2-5	TGTGCCAGCAGGAACGGACTAGCGGGACAAGAGACCCAGTACTTC	CASRNGLAGQETQYF
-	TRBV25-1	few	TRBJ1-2	TGTGCCAGCAGTGATTCGGTCTATGGCTACACCTTC	CASSDSVYGYTF
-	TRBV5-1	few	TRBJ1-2	TGCGCCAGCAGCTTGGTTGGGGATCGAACGGGAGGCTACACCTTC	CASSLVGDRTGGYTF
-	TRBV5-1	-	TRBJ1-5	TGCGCCAGCAGCTTGAACGGGTTGGATCAGCCCCAGCATTTT	CASSLNGLDQPQHF
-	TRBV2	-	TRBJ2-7	TGTGCCAGCAGTGGTGGACAGCCCTACGAGCAGTACTTC	CASSGGQPYEQYF
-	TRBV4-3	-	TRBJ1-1	TGCGCCAGCGCGAGGACAGTGAACACTGAAGCTTTCTTT	CASARTVNTEAFF
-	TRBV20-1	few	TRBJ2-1	TGCAGTGCTAGAGGAGTAGCTCAAACCCTCAATGAGCAGTTCTTC	CSARGVAQTLNEQFF
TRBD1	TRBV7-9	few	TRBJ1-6	TGTGCCAGCAGCTTAGGGGACAGCTCCTATAATTCACCCCTCCACTTT	CASSLGDSSYNSPLHF
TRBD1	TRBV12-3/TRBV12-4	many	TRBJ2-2	TGTGCCAGCAGTCCGGGAGGACAGGGGTACACCGGGGAGCTGTTTTTT	CASSPGGQGYTGELFF
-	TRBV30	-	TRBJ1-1	TGTGCCTGGGCCCTCGACGGGAACACTGAAGCTTTCTTT	CAWALDGNTEAFF
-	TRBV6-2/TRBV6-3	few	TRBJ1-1	TGTGCCAGCAGCCGAGGCCCGAGGCGGGCTTTCTTT	CASSRGPRRAFF
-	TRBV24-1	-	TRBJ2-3	TGTGCCACCAGTGATGCTGGGGCGATCACAGATACGCAGTATTTT	CATSDAGAITDTQYF
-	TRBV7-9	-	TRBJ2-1	TGTGCCAGCAGCTCGGACTCGGTTGAGCAGTTCTTC	CASSSDSVEQFF
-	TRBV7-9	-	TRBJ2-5	TGTGCCAGCAGCTTGCTCAGACCGGTTCAAGAGACCCAGTACTTC	CASSLLRPVQETQYF
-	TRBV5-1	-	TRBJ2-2	TGCGCCAGCAGCTTGGGAGGGGCGGGGGCCTTCACCGGGGAGCTGTTTTTT	CASSLGGAGAFTGELFF
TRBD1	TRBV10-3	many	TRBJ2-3	TGTGCCATCAGTGAGTCTCCGGGACAGGGCATCACAGATACGCAGTATTTT	CAISESPGQGITDTQYF
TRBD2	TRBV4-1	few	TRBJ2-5	TGCGCCAGCAGCCAACCCGGGACTACACAAGAGACCCAGTACTTC	CASSQPGTTQETQYF
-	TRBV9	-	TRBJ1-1	TGTGCCAGCAGCGGACCTAGGGAGCGGGACACTGAAGCTTTCTTT	CASSGPRERDTEAFF
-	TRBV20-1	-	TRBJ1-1	TGCAGTGCTAGAGATCTTTTGAGGGTTGGGAACACTGAAGCTTTCTTT	CSARDLLRVGNTEAFF
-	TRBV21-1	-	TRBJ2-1	TGTGCCAGCAGCGTCGGATTAGCTAGGGACGGGAACAATGAGCAGTTCTTC	CASSVGLARDGNNEQFF
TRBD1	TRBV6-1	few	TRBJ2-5	TGTGCCAGTGGGACAGGGGCTAGAGGGGGGGAGACCCAGTACTTC	CASGTGARGGETQYF
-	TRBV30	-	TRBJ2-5	TGTGCCTGGAGTGTCGGGGAAGAGACCCAGTACTTC	CAWSVGEETQYF
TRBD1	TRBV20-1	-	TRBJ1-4	TGCAGTGCTAGACAGGGGGCTACTTATGCTGAAAAACTGTTTTTT	CSARQGATYAEKLFF
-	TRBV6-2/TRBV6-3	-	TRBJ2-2	TGTGCCAGCATCGAGAGGCAGGGGAACACCGGGGAGCTGTTTTTT	CASIERQGNTGELFF
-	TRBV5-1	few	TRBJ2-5	TGCGCCAGCAGCTTGTTGAGAGGGCCATCTGAAGAGACCCAGTACTTC	CASSLLRGPSEETQYF
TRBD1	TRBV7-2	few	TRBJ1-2	TGTGCCAGCAGCTTACCCGGACAGGGTTGGGGCTACACCTTC	CASSLPGQGWGYTF
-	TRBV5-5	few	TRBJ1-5	TGTGCCAGCAGCTTTGGGGGGCGAGGAAGCAATCAGCCCCAGCATTTT	CASSFGGRGSNQPQHF
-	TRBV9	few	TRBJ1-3	TGTGCCAGCAGCGTAGGATCGGGATCTGGAAACACCATATATTTT	CASSVGSGSGNTIYF
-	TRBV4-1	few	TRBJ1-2	TGCGCCAGCAGCCAAGCCTCGACAGCCACCTATGGCTACACCTTC	CASSQASTATYGYTF
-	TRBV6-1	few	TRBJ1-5	TGTGCCAGCAGTAAAGACGGGAGTAATCAGCCCCAGCATTTT	CASSKDGSNQPQHF
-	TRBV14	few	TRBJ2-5	TGTGCCAGCAGCCAAAACCCGGGGGAAGAGACCCAGTACTTC	CASSQNPGEETQYF
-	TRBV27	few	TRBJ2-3	TGTGCCAGCATCTCCCCCGAAGATACGCAGTATTTT	CASISPEDTQYF
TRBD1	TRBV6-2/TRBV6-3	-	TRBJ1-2	TGTGCCAGCAGTTATGATCGGGACAGGGGCCGCCTTATTGAGGGCTACACCTTC	CASSYDRDRGRLIEGYTF
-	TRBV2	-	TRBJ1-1	TGTGCCAGCTCGGGGACGAGGGTGAGAACTGAAGCTTTCTTT	CASSGTRVRTEAFF
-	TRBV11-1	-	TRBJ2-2	TGTGCCAGCAGCTTAACTAGCAAGACCGGGGAGCTGTTTTTT	CASSLTSKTGELFF
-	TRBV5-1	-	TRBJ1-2	TGCGCCAGCAGCACAACTGGGTATGGCTACACCTTC	CASSTTGYGYTF
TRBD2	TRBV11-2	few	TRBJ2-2	TGTGCCACCGGGACTAGCGCGAACACCGGGGAGCTGTTTTTT	CATGTSANTGELFF
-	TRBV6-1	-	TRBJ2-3	TGTGCCACCTCGGGGTTCCCGGGGGATACGCAGTATTTT	CATSGFPGDTQYF